Listed below are T cell receptor beta chains from one sample, sequenced in a study of T cells expressing NK-cell markers. TCRdb reworked the 5' RACE reads into one entry per CDR3 protein, no DNA. The table counts about 390,000 distinct CDR3 sequences; roughly 10% lies in the top ten. Material for sequencing was blood T cells: a sorted CD56 or NKG2C T cell subset, CD4+ or CD8+ T cells, or bulk PBMC T cells (not recorded which). Receptors were obtained from a woman aged 45-60 years in good health. CDR3s include the opening cysteine and the closing phenylalanine or tryptophan.

J gene,V gene,CDR3 protein
TRBJ2-7,TRBV27,CASSTAAFDSYEQYF
TRBJ2-7,TRBV6-5,CASSILGAGEQYF
TRBJ2-2,TRBV6-5,CASSYSRRAGELFF
TRBJ2-6,TRBV12-3/TRBV12-4,CASVLLGGLAGANVLTF
TRBJ2-2,TRBV12-3/TRBV12-4,CASSLSGSPSNTGELFF
TRBJ2-1,TRBV29-1,CSVALGILRGEQFF
TRBJ1-6,TRBV19,CASSIPEGAKNSPLHF
TRBJ2-7,TRBV10-2,CASSDASYEQYF
TRBJ1-6,TRBV25-1,CASTGTGPSPLHF
TRBJ2-5,TRBV5-5,CASSLGGTKVETQYF